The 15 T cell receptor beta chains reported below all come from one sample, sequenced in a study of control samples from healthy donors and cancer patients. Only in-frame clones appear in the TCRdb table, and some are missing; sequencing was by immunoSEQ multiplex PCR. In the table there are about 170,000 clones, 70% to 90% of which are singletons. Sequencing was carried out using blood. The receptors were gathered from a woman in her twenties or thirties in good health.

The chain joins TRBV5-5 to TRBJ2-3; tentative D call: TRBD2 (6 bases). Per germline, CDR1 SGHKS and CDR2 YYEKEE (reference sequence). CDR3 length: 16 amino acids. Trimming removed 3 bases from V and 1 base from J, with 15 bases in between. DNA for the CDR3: TGTGCCAGCAGCTCGGGGGACCTTCGCGGCACAGATACGCAGTATTTT. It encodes CASSSGDLRGTDTQYF. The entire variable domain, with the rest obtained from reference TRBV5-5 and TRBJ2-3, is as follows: DAGVTQSPTHLIKTRGQQVTLRCSPISGHKSVSWYQQVLGQGPQFIFQYYEKEERGRGNFPDRFSARQFPNYSSELNVNALLLGDSALYLCASSSGDLRGTDTQYFGPGTRLTVL.

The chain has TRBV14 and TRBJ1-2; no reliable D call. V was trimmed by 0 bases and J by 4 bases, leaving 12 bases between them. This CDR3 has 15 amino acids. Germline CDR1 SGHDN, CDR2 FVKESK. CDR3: CASSQDRIGRYGYTF. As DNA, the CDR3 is TGTGCCAGCAGCCAAGATCGTATAGGGCGCTATGGCTACACCTTC.

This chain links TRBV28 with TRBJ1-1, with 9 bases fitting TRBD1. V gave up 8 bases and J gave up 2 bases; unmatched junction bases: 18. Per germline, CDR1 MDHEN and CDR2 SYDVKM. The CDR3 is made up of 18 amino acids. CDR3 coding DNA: TGTGCCAGCTCAGACACGGGGACAGGGTGGTTTTTTAACACTGAAGCTTTCTTT. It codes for CASSDTGTGWFFNTEAFF. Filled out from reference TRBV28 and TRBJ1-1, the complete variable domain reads DVKVTQSSRYLVKRTGEKVFLECVQDMDHENMFWYRQDPGLGLRLIYFSYDVKMKEKGDIPEGYSVSREKKERFSLILESASTNQTSMYLCASSDTGTGWFFNTEAFFGQGTRLTVV.

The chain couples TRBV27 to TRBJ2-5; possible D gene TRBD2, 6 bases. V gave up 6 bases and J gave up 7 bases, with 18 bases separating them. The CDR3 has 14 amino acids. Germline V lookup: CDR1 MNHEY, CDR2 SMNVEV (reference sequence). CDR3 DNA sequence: TGTGCCAGCAGCTACCCGACTAGTTCGGGGACCCAGTACTTC. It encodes CASSYPTSSGTQYF.

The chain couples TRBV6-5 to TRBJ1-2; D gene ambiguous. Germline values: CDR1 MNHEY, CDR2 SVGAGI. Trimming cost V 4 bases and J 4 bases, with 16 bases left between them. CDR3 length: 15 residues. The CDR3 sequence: CASSSSGRWGYGYTF. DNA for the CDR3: TGTGCCAGCAGTTCGTCTGGAAGGTGGGGCTATGGCTACACCTTC.

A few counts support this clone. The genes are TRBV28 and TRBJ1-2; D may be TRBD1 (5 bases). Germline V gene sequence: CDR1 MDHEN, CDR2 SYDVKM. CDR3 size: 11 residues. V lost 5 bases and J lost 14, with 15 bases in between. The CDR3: CASSGETAYTF. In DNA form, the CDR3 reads TGTGCCAGCAGTGGCGAGACAGCATATACCTTC.

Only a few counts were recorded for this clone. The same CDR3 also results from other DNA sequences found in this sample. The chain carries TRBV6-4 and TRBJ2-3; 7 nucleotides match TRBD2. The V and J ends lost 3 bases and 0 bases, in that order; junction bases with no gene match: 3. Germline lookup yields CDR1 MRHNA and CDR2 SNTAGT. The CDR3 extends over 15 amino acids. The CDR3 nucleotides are TGTGCCAGCAGTGAAGGTAGCGGGAGCACAGATACGCAGTATTTT. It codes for CASSEGSGSTDTQYF.

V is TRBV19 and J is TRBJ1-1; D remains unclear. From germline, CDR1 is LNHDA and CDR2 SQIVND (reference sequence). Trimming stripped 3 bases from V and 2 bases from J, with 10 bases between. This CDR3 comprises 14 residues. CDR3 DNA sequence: TGTGCCAGTAGTATTGCCAATTTTAACACTGAAGCTTTCTTT. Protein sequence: CASSIANFNTEAFF. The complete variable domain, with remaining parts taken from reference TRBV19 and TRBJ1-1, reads DGGITQSPKYLFRKEGQNVTLSCEQNLNHDAMYWYRQDPGQGLRLIYYSQIVNDFQKGDIAEGYSVSREKKESFPLTVTSAQKNPTAFYLCASSIANFNTEAFFGQGTRLTVV.

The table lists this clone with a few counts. Here the CDR3 DNA reads TGTGCCAGCAGCCCTTATAAACAGGGGCCCTATGGCTACACCTTC. Translated: CASSPYKQGPYGYTF. This sequence joins TRBV7-9 and TRBJ1-2; the match to TRBD1 covers 7 bases. CDR3 length equals 15 residues. Germline CDR1 SEHNR, CDR2 FQNEAQ (reference sequence). V lost 5 bases to trimming and J lost 4 bases; unmatched junction nucleotides: 10.

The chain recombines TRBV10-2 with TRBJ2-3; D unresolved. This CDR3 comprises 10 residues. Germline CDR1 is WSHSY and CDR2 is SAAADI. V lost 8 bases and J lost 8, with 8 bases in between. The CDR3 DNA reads TGCGCCAGCTCCTCGGGTACGCAGTATTTT. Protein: CASSSGTQYF.

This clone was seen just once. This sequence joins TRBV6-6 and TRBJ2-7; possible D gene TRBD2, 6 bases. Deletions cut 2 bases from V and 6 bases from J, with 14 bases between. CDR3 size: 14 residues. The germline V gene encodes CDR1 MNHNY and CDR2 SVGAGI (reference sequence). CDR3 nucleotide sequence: TGTGCCAGCAGTTACGGAGGGGAACGGGGCGAGCAGTACGTC. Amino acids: CASSYGGERGEQYV.

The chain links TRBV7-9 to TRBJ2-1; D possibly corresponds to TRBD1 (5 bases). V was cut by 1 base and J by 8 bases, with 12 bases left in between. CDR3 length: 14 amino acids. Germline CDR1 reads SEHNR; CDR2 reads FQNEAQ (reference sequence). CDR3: CASSLGGAQHEQFF. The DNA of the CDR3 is TGTGCCAGCAGCTTAGGTGGGGCCCAGCATGAGCAGTTCTTC.

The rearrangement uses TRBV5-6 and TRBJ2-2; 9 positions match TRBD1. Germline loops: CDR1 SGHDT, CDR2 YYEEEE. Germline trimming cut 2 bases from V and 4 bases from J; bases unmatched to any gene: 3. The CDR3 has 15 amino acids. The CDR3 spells CASSFGTGSTGELFF. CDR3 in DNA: TGTGCCAGCAGCTTCGGGACAGGGAGCACCGGGGAGCTGTTTTTT.

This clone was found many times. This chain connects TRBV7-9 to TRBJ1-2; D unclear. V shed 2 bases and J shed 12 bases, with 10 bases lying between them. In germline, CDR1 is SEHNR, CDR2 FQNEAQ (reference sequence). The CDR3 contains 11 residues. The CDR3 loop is CASSLSGPHTF. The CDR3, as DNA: TGTGCCAGCAGCTTATCGGGCCCTCACACCTTC.

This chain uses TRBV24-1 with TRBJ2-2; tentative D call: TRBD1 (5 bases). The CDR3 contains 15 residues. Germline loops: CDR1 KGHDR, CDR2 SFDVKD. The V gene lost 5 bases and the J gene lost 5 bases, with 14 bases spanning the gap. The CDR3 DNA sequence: TGTGCCACCAGTGGGTCTCAGGGCTATACCGGGGAGCTGTTTTTT. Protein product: CATSGSQGYTGELFF.